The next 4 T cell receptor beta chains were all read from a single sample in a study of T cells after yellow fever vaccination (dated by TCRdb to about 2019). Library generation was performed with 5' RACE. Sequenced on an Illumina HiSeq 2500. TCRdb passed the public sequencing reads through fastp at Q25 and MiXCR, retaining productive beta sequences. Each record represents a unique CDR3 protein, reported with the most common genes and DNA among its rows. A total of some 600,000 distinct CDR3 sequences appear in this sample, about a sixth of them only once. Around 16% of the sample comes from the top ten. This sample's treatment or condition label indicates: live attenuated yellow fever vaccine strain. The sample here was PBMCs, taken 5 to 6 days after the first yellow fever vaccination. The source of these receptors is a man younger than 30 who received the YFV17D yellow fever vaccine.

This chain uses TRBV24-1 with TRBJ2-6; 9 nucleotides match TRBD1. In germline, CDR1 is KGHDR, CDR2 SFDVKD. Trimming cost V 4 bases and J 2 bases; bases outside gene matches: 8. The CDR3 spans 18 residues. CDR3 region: CATSDGGQGNAGANVLTF. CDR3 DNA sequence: TGTGCCACCAGTGACGGGGGACAGGGCAACGCTGGGGCCAACGTCCTGACTTTC.

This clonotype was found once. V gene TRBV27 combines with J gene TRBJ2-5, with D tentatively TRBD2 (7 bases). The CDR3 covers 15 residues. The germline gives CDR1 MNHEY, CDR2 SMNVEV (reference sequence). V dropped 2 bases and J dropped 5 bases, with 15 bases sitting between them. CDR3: CASSLEGGSGETQYF. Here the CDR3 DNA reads TGTGCCAGCAGTTTAGAGGGGGGGTCAGGGGAGACCCAGTACTTC.

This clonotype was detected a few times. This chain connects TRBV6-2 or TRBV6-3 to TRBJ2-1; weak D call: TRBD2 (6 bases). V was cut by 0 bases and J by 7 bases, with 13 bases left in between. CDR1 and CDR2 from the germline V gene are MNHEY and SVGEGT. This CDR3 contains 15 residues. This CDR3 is CASSYSMLEGNEQFF. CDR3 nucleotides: TGTGCCAGCAGTTACTCGATGTTGGAGGGTAATGAGCAGTTCTTC.

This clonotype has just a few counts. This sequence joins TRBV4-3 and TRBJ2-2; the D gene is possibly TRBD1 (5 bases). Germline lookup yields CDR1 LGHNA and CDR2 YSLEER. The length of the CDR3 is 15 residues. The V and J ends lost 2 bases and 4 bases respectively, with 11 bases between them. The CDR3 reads CASSQNTGGTGELFF. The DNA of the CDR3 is TGCGCCAGCAGCCAAAATACAGGCGGCACCGGGGAGCTGTTTTTT.